Included here is one T cell receptor beta chain sequence, with context. Its antigen is unknown. This record belongs to a study of vaccination and CD4 T cells after COVID-19. At the level of the study: Every participant had a vaccine, which was either BNT162b2 or mRNA-1273, given in two doses.

With V trimmed by 5 bases and J by 1 base, 10 bases remained unmatched. The V gene's germline CDR1 is DFQATT and CDR2 SNEGSKA (reference sequence). The CDR3 contains 15 residues. Treatment described: roughly nine-day PBMC culture with coronavirus spike peptide pools or control peptides (ViraFEST assay). The authors swapped half the medium for fresh IL-2 medium on days 3 and 7. The Oncomine TCR Beta short-read assay was applied to DNA of cultured CD4+ T cells. MiXCR was run by TCRdb on the PCR reads, yielding one entry per CDR3 protein. This sample yields some 16,000 distinct CDR3 sequences, of which 45% to 55% are seen a single time; approximately 9.9% belongs to the top ten.

Sequencing was carried out using CD4+ T cells from blood, cultured in vitro. This receptor was obtained from a human donor who had recovered from COVID-19. This chain uses TRBV20-1 with TRBJ2-5; 7 bases agree with TRBD1. CDR3: CSAPGPPGGQETQYF. The CDR3 coding sequence is TGCAGTGCTCCCGGTCCGCCAGGGGGCCAAGAGACCCAGTACTTC.